The sample holds a few counts of the clone carrying this TCR beta chain. Rearranged V-D-J TRB sequences were amplified with a mixed TRB-A/B primer pool. MiXCR, run by TCRdb on the multiplex PCR reads, gives a single entry per CDR3 protein. The sample has over 4,500 distinct CDR3 sequences, less than 75% seen once. The template was genomic DNA from peripheral blood, not RNA. The data were obtained in a study of T cell repertoires in aging, cancer and after chemotherapy. V lost 3 bases to trimming and J lost 8 bases, with 16 bases between them. CDR1 and CDR2 from the germline V gene are SEHNR and FQNEAQ (reference sequence). This CDR3 is built from 14 residues.

The receptor comes from a human donor with a solid tumor. Sequencing used blood. The chain joins TRBV7-9 to TRBJ1-1, with a tentative D call TRBD1 (5 bases). Here the CDR3 reads CASSFPPGLLEAFF. Here the CDR3 DNA reads TGTGCCAGCAGCTTCCCACCGGGACTGCTCGAAGCTTTCTTT.